Listed below are T cell receptor beta chains from one sample, sequenced in a study of cytomegalovirus exposure and HLA in healthy donors. This table comes from immunoSEQ multiplex PCR, and its TCRdb copy is limited to in-frame clones, with some not included. The sample has 150,000 to 200,000 clones; more than 60% are singletons. Sequencing used PBMCs. The source is a man aged 30 to 45 in good health and CMV-seropositive. CDR3s include the opening cysteine and the closing phenylalanine or tryptophan. A D gene is named only where the DNA matches it firmly. Some rows mark clone size as missing; the rest say once, few, many or name a class of expanded clone.

TRBV6-5	15	-	TRBJ1-6	-	TGTGCCAGCAGTCTGCAGGGGCCAGATAATTCACCCCTTCACTTT	CASSLQGPDNSPLHF
TRBV2	13	-	TRBJ1-1	TRBD1	TGTGCCACCGAAGGGACAGTGAACACTGAAGCTTTCTTT	CATEGTVNTEAFF
TRBV6-1	14	-	TRBJ1-2	-	TGTGCCAGCAGTGAAGGCAGGGCGATCGGGGGCTACACCTTC	CASSEGRAIGGYTF
TRBV27	13	-	TRBJ2-7	-	TGTGCCAGCCGAGGAGGGGAATGGGACGAGCAGTACTTC	CASRGGEWDEQYF
TRBV27	13	-	TRBJ1-3	-	TGTGCCAGCAGTCTAAACTCTGGAAACACCATATATTTT	CASSLNSGNTIYF
TRBV10-1	16	-	TRBJ2-5	TRBD1	TGCGCCAGCAGTGAGTCCGGGACAGGGGCGGAGGAGACCCAGTACTTC	CASSESGTGAEETQYF
TRBV10-3	14	-	TRBJ2-3	TRBD1	TGTGCCATCAGATGGGACAGGGCAGCAGATACGCAGTATTTT	CAIRWDRAADTQYF
TRBV15	15	-	TRBJ2-1	TRBD2	TGTGCCACCAGCAGCGGGACTAGCGGGCGAGATGAGCAGTTCTTC	CATSSGTSGRDEQFF
TRBV11-2	15	-	TRBJ2-2	TRBD2	TGTGCCAGCAGCTTACAGCCTAGCGGGACCGGGGAGCTGTTTTTT	CASSLQPSGTGELFF
TRBV5-1	14	-	TRBJ2-5	TRBD1	TGCGCCAGCAGCGTAGGGACAGTGCGGGAGACCCAGTACTTC	CASSVGTVRETQYF
TRBV29-1	12	-	TRBJ1-2	TRBD1	TGCAGCGTCTGGGGACAGGGTGAGGGCTACACCTTC	CSVWGQGEGYTF
TRBV7-2	15	few	TRBJ2-3	TRBD2	TGTGCCAGCAGCTTGGGGACTAGCGGCACAGATACGCAGTATTTT	CASSLGTSGTDTQYF
TRBV5-1	16	-	TRBJ2-1	TRBD1	TGCGCCAGCAGCCCCCGGGACAGGGGGGGGTACAATGAGCAGTTCTTC	CASSPRDRGGYNEQFF
TRBV19	16	-	TRBJ2-3	TRBD2	TGTGCCAGTAAATCGGCAGCGGGAGGGGGCACAGATACGCAGTATTTT	CASKSAAGGGTDTQYF
TRBV19	15	few	TRBJ2-3	TRBD1	TGTGCCAGTAGTGAGGGACAGGGGAGCGCAGATACGCAGTATTTT	CASSEGQGSADTQYF
TRBV14	16	few	TRBJ2-3	TRBD2	TGTGCCAGCAGCCAATTAGGCGGGAGGGTCGGAGATACGCAGTATTTT	CASSQLGGRVGDTQYF
TRBV11-3	12	-	TRBJ2-7	-	TGTGCCAGCAGCTTAGACCCGGTGCAGCAGTACTTC	CASSLDPVQQYF
TRBV28	18	-	TRBJ1-4	TRBD1	TGTGCCAGCAGCCGAGGCGGGGACAGCACTGCAACTAATGAAAAACTGTTTTTT	CASSRGGDSTATNEKLFF
TRBV18	20	-	TRBJ2-3	TRBD2	TGTGCCAGCTCACCACCGTTGCTAACTAGCGGGAGGGCCGTGGCAGATACGCAGTATTTT	CASSPPLLTSGRAVADTQYF
TRBV5-5	13	few	TRBJ1-1	TRBD1	TGTGCCAGCTGGTTAGGGGGCGGCACTGAAGCTTTCTTT	CASWLGGGTEAFF
TRBV28	16	-	TRBJ2-5	TRBD1	TGTGCCAGCAGTAACATCCGGGACAGGGGGCGAGAGACCCAGTACTTC	CASSNIRDRGRETQYF
TRBV25-1	14	-	TRBJ2-7	-	TGTGCCAGCAGGAATCTGGACAGATCCTACGAGCAGTACTTC	CASRNLDRSYEQYF
TRBV6-6	15	-	TRBJ2-2	-	TGTGCCAGCAGTAGTGGGGACTTCTTAAGTGGGGAGCTGTTTTTT	CASSSGDFLSGELFF
TRBV6-5	14	-	TRBJ1-2	TRBD1	TGTGCCAGCACCACGGGACAGGGGAGCGGCGGCTACACCTTC	CASTTGQGSGGYTF
TRBV27	15	-	TRBJ2-3	-	TGTGCCAGCTCGGAAACGGGAACTAGCACAGATACGCAGTATTTT	CASSETGTSTDTQYF
TRBV19	17	-	TRBJ1-5	TRBD1	TGTGCCAGTAGTATAATCGGGACAGGGGTTAGCAATCAGCCCCAGCATTTT	CASSIIGTGVSNQPQHF
TRBV5-1	16	-	TRBJ1-6	-	TGCGCCAGCAGCTCCCGGGAAGGGGGTATTAATTCACCCCTCCACTTT	CASSSREGGINSPLHF
TRBV19	15	-	TRBJ2-7	TRBD1	TGTGCCAGTAGTACCGCCGGGACAGGGACGTTCGAGCAGTACTTC	CASSTAGTGTFEQYF